This T cell receptor (beta chain) emerged from a study of shared clonotypes between healthy human individuals (dated by TCRdb to 2020 to 2021). About the full investigation: The cohort comprised a couple of women and a few men aged 18 to 49 years. The study deeply sequenced blood TCR repertoires of several healthy adults to estimate repertoire size and the extent of clonotype sharing between individuals. To increase sequencing depth and limit assay-specific biases, TCR repertoire library preparation and sequencing were carried out by different laboratories using diverse techniques. Per donor, leukapheresis produced somewhere between about 0.94 and 9 billion PBMCs.

From its cysteine to its phenylalanine, the CDR3 spans 15 amino acids. Here the CDR3 DNA is all that survives: 45 bases in frame from base 1. The germline V gene encodes CDR1 SGHAT and CDR2 FQNNGV. A distance of 12 bases separates the germline ends of V and J, which lose 0 bases and 3 bases respectively. As concerns this clone: Its antigen is not yet known. Base quality data are lacking; no much larger clone is found one base away.

The study at large found these results: Pairwise subsampling led to the expectation that sequencing depth would affect the degree of clonotype sharing among donors. The small number of donors limited the genetic and exposure-history diversity represented. Sampling was limited to blood, and TCR repertoires in tissue likely differ from TCR repertoires in blood.

Using the deep immunoSEQ assay, TCR CDR3 regions were amplified from genomic DNA by multiplex PCR. Extracted genomic DNA from each cell subset was spread evenly across all wells of several immunoSEQ 96-well plates, with each plate serving as a replicate. For unsorted PBMC, each replicate PCR was loaded with 250 to 300 ng genomic DNA, equivalent to 25,000 to 35,000 T cell genomes. Ten immunoSEQ deep assay plates were used to sequence the unsorted PBMC genomic DNA. Purified libraries were quantified with a Qubit 3.0 fluorometer, sized on a Bioanalyzer 2100, and re-quantified with the KAPA Library Quantification kit. Each immunoSEQ 96-well plate was sequenced on its own single-read 150-cycle Illumina NextSeq 550 flow cell. Processing in the source paper ran as follows. Because the immunoSEQ output included only junctional sequences and no quality scores, the filtering could not be the same as the filtering used for full-length reads. To assign V/J genes and CDR3, sequences were annotated using PyIR, a Python wrapper for IgBLAST v1.9, with IMGT germline references. Reads with weak V/J assignments (E-value above 1e-6), missing CDR3, stop codons, out-of-frame junctions, or ambiguous translated residues were removed. A V3J clonotype was defined by an identical inferred V gene, J gene, and CDR3 amino acid sequence. To compute the percentage overlap between repertoires, the number of shared unique clonotypes was divided by the size of the smaller repertoire. Richness of each repertoire was evaluated using RTK rarefaction, the Chao1 estimator, and Recon v2.1 estimates of unobserved clonotypes. Drawn from immuneACCESS, this table holds only the in-frame rearrangements with V and J called that TCRdb kept. Clones are partly lost; checked studies trace under half to an unresolved V gene and leave the rest unexplained. V, J and clone size reflect that table, while D and trimming were determined from the DNA. Counted in this sample were more than 400,000 clones; 70% to 85% of them appeared once. The leading ten clones occupy approximately 12% of the sample.

Healthy HIV-negative adults with no recently reported acute infections or vaccinations were included as donors. Only Caucasian adults living in Nashville, Tennessee, USA were represented among the donors. In the unsorted samples, some 100 million PBMCs were counted, and genomic DNA was extracted using the QIAamp DNA Blood Mini kit. Blood was collected by leukapheresis, and PBMCs were isolated by Ficoll-Histopaque density gradient centrifugation and then cryopreserved in liquid nitrogen vapor phase. Recombination linked TRBV11-2 to TRBJ2-7; perhaps TRBD2 is the D gene, with 6 bases matching. The source material was PBMCs. This TCR came from a woman between 35 and 50 years old in good health. Some clones in this sample may be carry-over from other donors' samples. The nucleotide sequence reads as follows: TGTGCCAGCAGCTTAGAATGGGGGGACCTCTACGAGCAGTACTTC. Its translation is CASSLEWGDLYEQYF.